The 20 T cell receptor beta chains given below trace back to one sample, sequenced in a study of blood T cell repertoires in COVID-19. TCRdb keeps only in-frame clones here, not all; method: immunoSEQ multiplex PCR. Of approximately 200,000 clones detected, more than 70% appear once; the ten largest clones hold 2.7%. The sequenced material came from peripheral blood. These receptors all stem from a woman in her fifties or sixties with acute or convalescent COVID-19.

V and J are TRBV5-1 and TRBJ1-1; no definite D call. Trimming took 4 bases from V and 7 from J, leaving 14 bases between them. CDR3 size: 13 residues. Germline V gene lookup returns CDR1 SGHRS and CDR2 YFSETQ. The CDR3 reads CASSRDGSGEAFF. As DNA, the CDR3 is TGCGCCAGCAGCCGAGATGGCTCGGGTGAAGCTTTCTTT.

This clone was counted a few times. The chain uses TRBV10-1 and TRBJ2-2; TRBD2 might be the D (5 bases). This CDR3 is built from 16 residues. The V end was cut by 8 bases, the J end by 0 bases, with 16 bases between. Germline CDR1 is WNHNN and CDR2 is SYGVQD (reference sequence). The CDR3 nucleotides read TGCGCCAGCGGGCTGAGCGGCCCTACGAACACCGGGGAGCTGTTTTTT. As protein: CASGLSGPTNTGELFF.

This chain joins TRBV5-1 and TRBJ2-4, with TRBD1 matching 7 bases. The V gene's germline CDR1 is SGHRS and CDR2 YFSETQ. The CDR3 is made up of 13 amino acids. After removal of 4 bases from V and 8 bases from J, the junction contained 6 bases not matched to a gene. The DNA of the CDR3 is TGCGCCAGCAGCGGGAACAGGGGCGACATTCAGTACTTC. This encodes CASSGNRGDIQYF.

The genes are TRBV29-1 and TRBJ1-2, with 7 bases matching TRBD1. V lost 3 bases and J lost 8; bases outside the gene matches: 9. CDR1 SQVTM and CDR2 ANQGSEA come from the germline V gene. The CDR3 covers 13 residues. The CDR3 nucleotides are TGCAGCGTTGACCAAGACAGGACAGGAGGCTACACCTTC. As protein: CSVDQDRTGGYTF. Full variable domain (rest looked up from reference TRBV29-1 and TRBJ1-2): SAVISQKPSRDICQRGTSLTIQCQVDSQVTMMFWYRQQPGQSLTLIATANQGSEATYESGFVIDKFPISRPNLTFSTLTVSNMSPEDSSIYLCSVDQDRTGGYTFGSGTRLTVV.

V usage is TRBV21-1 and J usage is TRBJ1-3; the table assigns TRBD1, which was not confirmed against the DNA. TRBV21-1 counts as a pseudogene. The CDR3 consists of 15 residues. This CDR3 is CASSNVTGVGDTIYF. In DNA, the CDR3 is TGTGCCAGCAGCAACGTTACAGGGGTGGGGGACACCATATATTTT.

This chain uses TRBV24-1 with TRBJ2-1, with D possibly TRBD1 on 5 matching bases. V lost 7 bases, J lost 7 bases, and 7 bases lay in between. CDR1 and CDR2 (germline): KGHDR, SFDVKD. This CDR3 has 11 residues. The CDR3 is CATSRVNEQFF. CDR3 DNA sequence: TGTGCCACCAGCAGGGTAAATGAGCAGTTCTTC.

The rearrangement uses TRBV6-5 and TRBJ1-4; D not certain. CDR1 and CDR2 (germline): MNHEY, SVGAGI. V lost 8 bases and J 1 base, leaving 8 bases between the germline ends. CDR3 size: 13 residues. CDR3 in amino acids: CASLRVTNEKLFF. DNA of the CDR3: TGTGCCAGCCTCCGAGTAACTAATGAAAAACTGTTTTTT.

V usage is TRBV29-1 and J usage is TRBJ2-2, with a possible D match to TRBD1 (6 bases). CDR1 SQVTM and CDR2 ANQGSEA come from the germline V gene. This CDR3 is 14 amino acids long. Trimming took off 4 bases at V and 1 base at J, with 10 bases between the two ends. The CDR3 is CSVVGAGNTGELFF. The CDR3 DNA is TGCAGCGTTGTGGGGGCGGGGAACACCGGGGAGCTGTTTTTT.

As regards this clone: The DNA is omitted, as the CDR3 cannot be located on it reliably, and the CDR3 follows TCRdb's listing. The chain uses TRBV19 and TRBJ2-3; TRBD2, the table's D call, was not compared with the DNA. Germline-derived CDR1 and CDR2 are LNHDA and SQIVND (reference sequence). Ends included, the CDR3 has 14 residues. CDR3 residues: CATFGSGGGDTQYF.

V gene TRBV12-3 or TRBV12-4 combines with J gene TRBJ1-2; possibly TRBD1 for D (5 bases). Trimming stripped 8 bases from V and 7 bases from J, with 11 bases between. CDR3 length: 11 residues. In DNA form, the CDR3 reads TGTGCCAGCGGCAGGGCTGGTGGCTACACCTTC. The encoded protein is CASGRAGGYTF.

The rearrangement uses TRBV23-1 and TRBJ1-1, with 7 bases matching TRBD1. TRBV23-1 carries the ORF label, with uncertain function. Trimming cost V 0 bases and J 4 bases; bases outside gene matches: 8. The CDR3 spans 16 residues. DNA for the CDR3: TGCGCCAGCAGTCAATCTAGGGGGCGGCCCCCCACTGAAGCTTTCTTT. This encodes CASSQSRGRPPTEAFF.

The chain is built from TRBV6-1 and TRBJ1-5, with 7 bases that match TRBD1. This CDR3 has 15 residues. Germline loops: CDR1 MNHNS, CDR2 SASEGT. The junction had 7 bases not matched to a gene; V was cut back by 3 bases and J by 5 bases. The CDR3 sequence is CASSEGRGADQPQHF. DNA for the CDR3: TGTGCCAGCAGTGAGGGCAGGGGGGCGGATCAGCCCCAGCATTTT.

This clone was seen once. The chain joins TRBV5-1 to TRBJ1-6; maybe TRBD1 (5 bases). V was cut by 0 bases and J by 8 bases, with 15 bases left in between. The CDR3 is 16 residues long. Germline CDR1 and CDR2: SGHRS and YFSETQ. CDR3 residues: CASSLGAGGVDSPLHF. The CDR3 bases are TGCGCCAGCAGCTTGGGAGCCGGGGGGGTTGATTCACCCCTCCACTTT.

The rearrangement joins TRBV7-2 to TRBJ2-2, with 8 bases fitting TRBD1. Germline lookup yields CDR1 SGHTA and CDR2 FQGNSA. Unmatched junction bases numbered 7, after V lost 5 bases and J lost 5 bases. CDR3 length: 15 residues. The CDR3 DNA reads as TGTGCCAGCAGCCTGGGCAGGGGGCGAACCGGGGAGCTGTTTTTT. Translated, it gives CASSLGRGRTGELFF.

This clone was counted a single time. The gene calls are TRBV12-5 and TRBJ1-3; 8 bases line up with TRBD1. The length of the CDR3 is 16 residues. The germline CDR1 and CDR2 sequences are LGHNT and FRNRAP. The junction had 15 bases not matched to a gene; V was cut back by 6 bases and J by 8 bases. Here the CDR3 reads CASGQTGQGFSDTIYF. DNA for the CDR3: TGTGCTAGTGGCCAAACCGGACAGGGATTTAGCGACACCATATATTTT.

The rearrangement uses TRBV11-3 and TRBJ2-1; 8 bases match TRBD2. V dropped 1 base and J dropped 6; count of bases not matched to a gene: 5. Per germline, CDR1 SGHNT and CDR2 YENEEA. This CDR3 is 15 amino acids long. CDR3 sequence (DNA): TGTGCCAGCAGCTTAGTCGCCGGGGGGGCCAATGAGCAGTTCTTC. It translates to CASSLVAGGANEQFF. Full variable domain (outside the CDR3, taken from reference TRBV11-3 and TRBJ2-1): EAGVVQSPRYKIIEKKQPVAFWCNPISGHNTLYWYLQNLGQGPELLIRYENEEAVDDSQLPKDRFSAERLKGVDSTLKIQPAELGDSAVYLCASSLVAGGANEQFFGPGTRLTVL.

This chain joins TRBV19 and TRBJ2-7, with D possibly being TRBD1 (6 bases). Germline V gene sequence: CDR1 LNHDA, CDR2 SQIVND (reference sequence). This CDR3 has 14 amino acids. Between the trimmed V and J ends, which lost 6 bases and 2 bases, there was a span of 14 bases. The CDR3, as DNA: TGTGCCAGTAGACCCTCAGACAGGCCCTACGAGCAGTACTTC. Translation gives CASRPSDRPYEQYF.

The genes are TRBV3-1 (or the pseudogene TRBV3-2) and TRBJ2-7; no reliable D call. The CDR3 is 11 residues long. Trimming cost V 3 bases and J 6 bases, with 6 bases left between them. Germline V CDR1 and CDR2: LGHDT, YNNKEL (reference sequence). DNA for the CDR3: TGTGCCAGCAGCCACTTGTTCGAGCAGTACTTC. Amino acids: CASSHLFEQYF.

The CDR3 DNA sequence: TGTGCCAGCAGCTTAGGGACAGGGAGGGGTCAGCCCCAGCATTTT. This encodes CASSLGTGRGQPQHF. The V call is TRBV7-9, the J call TRBJ1-5; 8 bases agree with TRBD1. This CDR3 has 15 residues. V gave up 1 base and J gave up 6 bases; unmatched junction bases: 5. CDR1 SEHNR and CDR2 FQNEAQ come from the germline V gene (reference sequence).

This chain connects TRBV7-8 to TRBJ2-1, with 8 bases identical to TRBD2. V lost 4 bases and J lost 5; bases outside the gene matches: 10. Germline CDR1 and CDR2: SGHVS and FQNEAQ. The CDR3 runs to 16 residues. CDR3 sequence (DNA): TGTGCCAGCAGCTCAAGGAAACCGGGGGGGGACAATGAGCAGTTCTTC. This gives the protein CASSSRKPGGDNEQFF.